This TCR beta chain was retrieved from a study of Ad26.COV2.S vaccination and SARS-CoV-2 variants. Study details: COV1001, an Ad26.COV2.S trial, supplied this vaccine-arm donor.

Overall study findings and caveats: People who got the vaccine had more spike-specific TCR breadth than people who got placebo.

As for this clone: As yet, its antigen is unknown.

Assay: immunoSEQ multiplex PCR; the TCRdb copy retains only in-frame clones and omits some. The sample yields around 320,000 clones, roughly 87% seen once. Treatment reported: roughly 19 received Ad26.COV2.S at low or high dose, single or two shots; five or six received placebo; per-sample allocation not given. The investigators took samples on day 63 after the first vaccine or placebo injection. Vaccine was an Ad26 vector expressing Wuhan-strain SARS-CoV-2 spike. The CDR3 is 15 residues long. The V end was cut by 0 bases, the J end by 3 bases, with 10 bases between. Per the germline V gene, CDR1 is SGHNT and CDR2 is YYREEE (reference sequence).

This receptor was taken from a person aged 18-65 years who received the Ad26.COV2.S COVID-19 vaccine or a placebo. This specimen was peripheral blood, taken in a trial of Ad26.COV2.S vaccine versus placebo. V usage is TRBV5-4 and J usage is TRBJ1-3; the D gene is possibly TRBD1 (6 bases). Here the CDR3 DNA reads TGTGCCAGCAGCTTGGATCGGGGGCATGGAAACACCATATATTTT. This translates into CASSLDRGHGNTIYF.